This T cell receptor (beta chain) derives from a study of blood T cell repertoires in COVID-19. Looked up from germline, CDR1 is KGHSH and CDR2 is LQKENI. V was pared by 5 bases and J by 4 bases, with 12 bases between. The CDR3 consists of 14 residues. Study processing details: Estimates of nucleated cell counts were drawn from the amplification of reference gene primers. Libraries were prepared by immunoSEQ multiplex PCR; TCRdb keeps only in-frame clonotypes and omits some of them. That table gives V, J and clone size, and the DNA gave D and trimming. This table has more than 250,000 clones, about 91% appearing once.

The rearrangement uses TRBV18 and TRBJ1-5; tentatively, D is TRBD1 (6 bases). The TCR originated in a woman in her thirties or forties with acute COVID-19. Sequenced material: PBMCs or T cells enriched from blood (not recorded which). For the CDR3, the DNA is TGTGCCAGCTCAGAAGGACAGCAAAATCAGCCCCAGCATTTT. Translating it yields CASSEGQQNQPQHF.